A selection of T cell receptor beta chains follows, all from one sample in a study of CD8 T cells in ankylosing spondylitis. Using its own MiXCR run on the 5' RACE reads, TCRdb lists one record per CDR3 protein. The sample shows a few hundred thousand distinct CDR3 sequences, about 10% of them seen only once. Sequencing was carried out using blood, either unsorted or a sorted T cell fraction (not recorded which). These receptor sequences come from a male donor with ankylosing spondylitis or in good health (not recorded which). Both conserved end residues are part of each CDR3. D genes are given only for firm matches. Rows give clone size only sometimes, using once, few, many, or a class for an expanded clone.

TRBV5-6	TRBJ1-4	NA	TRBD1	CASSLSGTGDYLGEKLFF	TGTGCCAGCAGCTTGAGCGGGACAGGGGATTATTTAGGTGAAAAACTGTTTTTT
TRBV5-1	TRBJ2-2	many	TRBD1	CASSFTDRSTGELFF	TGCGCCAGCAGCTTTACGGACAGGTCCACCGGGGAGCTGTTTTTT
TRBV10-3	TRBJ1-1	NA	NA	CAISEPQGEAFF	TGTGCCATCAGTGAGCCCCAGGGCGAAGCTTTCTTT
TRBV10-3	TRBJ2-7	NA	TRBD1	CAISAGQAYEQYF	TGTGCCATCAGTGCGGGACAGGCCTACGAGCAGTACTTC
TRBV23-1	TRBJ2-5	few	NA	CASSQSAAEETQYF	TGCGCCAGCAGTCAATCGGCGGCAGAAGAGACCCAGTACTTC
TRBV20-1	TRBJ2-7	many	TRBD2	CSARDRRTSVTYEQYF	TGCAGTGCTAGAGATAGGAGGACTAGCGTAACCTACGAGCAGTACTTC
TRBV20-1	TRBJ1-5	many	NA	CSGVGQGLSNSNQPQHF	TGCAGTGGGGTAGGGCAGGGGCTTTCCAATAGCAATCAGCCCCAGCATTTT
TRBV20-1	TRBJ1-2	many	NA	CSAKTSNRVDGYTF	TGCAGTGCTAAAACGAGTAACAGGGTTGATGGCTACACCTTC
TRBV3-1	TRBJ2-3	many	TRBD2	CASSYSLAGGHPDTQYF	TGTGCCAGCAGCTATTCGTTAGCGGGAGGGCATCCAGATACGCAGTATTTT
TRBV5-8	TRBJ1-4	many	NA	CASSLGLQGTNEKLFF	TGTGCCAGCAGCTTGGGCCTTCAGGGAACTAATGAAAAACTGTTTTTT
TRBV3-1	TRBJ2-5	NA	TRBD2	CASSQPTSGGGETQYF	TGTGCCAGCAGCCAACCCACTAGCGGGGGAGGAGAGACCCAGTACTTC
TRBV20-1	TRBJ2-5	many	TRBD1	CSAFRQGGETQYF	TGCAGTGCCTTTAGACAGGGTGGAGAGACCCAGTACTTC
TRBV29-1	TRBJ2-5	few	TRBD2	CSVETSGGDLIETQYF	TGCAGCGTTGAGACTAGCGGGGGAGACCTCATTGAGACCCAGTACTTC
TRBV14	TRBJ2-7	few	NA	CASSQDHSGYEQYF	TGTGCCAGCAGCCAAGATCATTCAGGGTACGAGCAGTACTTC
TRBV7-8	TRBJ2-3	many	NA	CASSFAEGVEGDTQYF	TGTGCCAGCAGCTTTGCTGAGGGGGTTGAGGGGGATACGCAGTATTTT
TRBV11-2	TRBJ2-1	few	NA	CASSLERGLNNEQFF	TGTGCCAGCAGCTTAGAACGGGGGCTAAACAATGAGCAGTTCTTC
TRBV5-1	TRBJ2-3	NA	NA	CASSLPPADTQYF	TGCGCCAGCAGCCTACCACCCGCAGATACGCAGTATTTT
TRBV29-1	TRBJ2-1	NA	NA	CSVILSWEQFF	TGCAGCGTTATTTTGTCCTGGGAGCAGTTCTTC
TRBV20-1	TRBJ2-2	few	NA	CSARELGDTGELFF	TGCAGTGCTAGAGAACTGGGGGACACCGGGGAGCTGTTTTTT
TRBV27	TRBJ2-1	many	NA	CASSESSKMEQFF	TGTGCCAGCAGTGAGTCATCAAAGATGGAGCAGTTCTTC
TRBV14	TRBJ1-1	few	NA	CASSLRRYTEAFF	TGTGCCAGCAGCCTCAGGCGGTACACTGAAGCTTTCTTT
TRBV5-5	TRBJ2-1	many	NA	CASRGRSVNEQFF	TGTGCCAGCAGGGGACGGTCTGTCAATGAGCAGTTCTTC
TRBV10-3	TRBJ2-1	many	NA	CAISAKTSNEQFF	TGTGCCATCAGTGCGAAGACAAGCAATGAGCAGTTCTTC
TRBV5-1	TRBJ2-5	many	TRBD1	CASRATGDETQYF	TGCGCCAGCAGAGCAACAGGGGACGAGACCCAGTACTTC
TRBV7-9	TRBJ1-2	NA	TRBD1	CASSSQGQKTNYGYTF	TGTGCCAGCAGCTCCCAGGGACAGAAAACTAACTATGGCTACACCTTC
TRBV10-2	TRBJ1-1	few	NA	CASRNDISDTEAFF	TGCGCCAGCAGAAACGACATATCAGACACTGAAGCTTTCTTT
TRBV9	TRBJ2-3	NA	TRBD2	CASSVRLAGGTDTQYF	TGTGCCAGCAGCGTTCGACTAGCGGGGGGGACAGATACGCAGTATTTT
TRBV12-3/TRBV12-4	TRBJ2-3	many	NA	CASSLGFGTLHTDTQYF	TGTGCCAGCAGTTTGGGTTTTGGGACCCTTCACACAGATACGCAGTATTTT
TRBV9	TRBJ2-3	many	TRBD2	CASSPRTSGSQDTQYF	TGTGCCAGCAGCCCTCGGACTAGCGGGAGTCAAGATACGCAGTATTTT
TRBV28	TRBJ1-6	many	TRBD1	CASSANVGTGGSSPLHF	TGTGCCAGCAGTGCGAATGTGGGAACAGGGGGGAGTTCACCCCTCCACTTT
TRBV3-1	TRBJ2-3	many	TRBD2	CASSPSGRATDTQYF	TGTGCCAGCAGCCCTAGCGGGAGGGCCACAGATACGCAGTATTTT
TRBV5-1	TRBJ2-3	many	TRBD1	CASSFRGRDTDTQYF	TGCGCCAGCAGCTTCAGGGGGCGAGACACAGATACGCAGTATTTT
TRBV12-3/TRBV12-4	TRBJ2-3	many	NA	CASTPDSLTDTQYF	TGTGCCAGCACCCCGGACAGCCTTACAGATACGCAGTATTTT
TRBV5-1	TRBJ1-6	many	NA	CASSLLGKDNSPLHF	TGCGCCAGCAGCTTGTTAGGCAAAGATAATTCACCCCTCCACTTT
TRBV7-3	TRBJ2-5	NA	TRBD1	CASSPTGREGETQYF	TGTGCCAGCAGCCCGACAGGGAGAGAAGGAGAGACCCAGTACTTC
TRBV20-1	TRBJ1-2	many	NA	CSAKGTLSYGYTF	TGCAGTGCTAAAGGGACACTTTCCTATGGCTACACCTTC
TRBV7-9	TRBJ1-2	few	TRBD1	CASSFGQGAVYGYTF	TGTGCCAGCAGCTTCGGACAGGGGGCAGTCTATGGCTACACCTTC